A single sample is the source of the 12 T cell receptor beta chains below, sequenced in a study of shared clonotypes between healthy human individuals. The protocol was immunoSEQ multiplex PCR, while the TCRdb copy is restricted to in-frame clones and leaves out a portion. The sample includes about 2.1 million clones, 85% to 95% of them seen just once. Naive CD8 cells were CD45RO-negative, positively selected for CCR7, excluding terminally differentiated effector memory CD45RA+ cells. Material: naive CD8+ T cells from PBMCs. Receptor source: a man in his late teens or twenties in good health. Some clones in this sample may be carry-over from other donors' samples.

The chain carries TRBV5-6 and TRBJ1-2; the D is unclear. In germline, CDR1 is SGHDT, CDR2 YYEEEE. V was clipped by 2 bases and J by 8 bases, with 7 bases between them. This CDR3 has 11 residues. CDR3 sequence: CASSFMDGYTF. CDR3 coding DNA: TGTGCCAGCAGCTTCATGGACGGCTACACCTTC. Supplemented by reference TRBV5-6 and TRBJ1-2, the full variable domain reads DAGVTQSPTHLIKTRGQQVTLRCSPKSGHDTVSWYQQALGQGPQFIFQYYEEEERQRGNFPDRFSGHQFPNYSSELNVNALLLGDSALYLCASSFMDGYTFGSGTRLTVV.

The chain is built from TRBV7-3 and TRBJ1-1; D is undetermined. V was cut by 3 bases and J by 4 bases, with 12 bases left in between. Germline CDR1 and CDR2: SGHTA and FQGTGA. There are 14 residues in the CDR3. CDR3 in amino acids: CASSLRGSGTEAFF. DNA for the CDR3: TGTGCCAGCAGCTTGAGAGGGTCGGGCACTGAAGCTTTCTTT.

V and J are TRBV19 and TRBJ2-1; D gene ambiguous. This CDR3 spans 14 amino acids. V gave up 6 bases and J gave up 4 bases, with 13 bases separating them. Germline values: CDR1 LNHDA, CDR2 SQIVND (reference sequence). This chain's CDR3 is CASRSAWQYNEQFF. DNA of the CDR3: TGTGCCAGTAGATCAGCCTGGCAATACAATGAGCAGTTCTTC.

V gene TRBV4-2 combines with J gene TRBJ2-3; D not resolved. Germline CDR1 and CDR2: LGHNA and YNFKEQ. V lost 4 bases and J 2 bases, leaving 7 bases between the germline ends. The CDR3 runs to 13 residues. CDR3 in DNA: TGTGCCAGCAGCCCTCACCTCACAGATACGCAGTATTTT. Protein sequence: CASSPHLTDTQYF.

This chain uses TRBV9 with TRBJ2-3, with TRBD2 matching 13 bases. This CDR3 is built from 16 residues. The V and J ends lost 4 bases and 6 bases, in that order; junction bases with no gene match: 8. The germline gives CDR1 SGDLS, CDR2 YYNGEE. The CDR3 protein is CASSRGLAGVVDTQYF. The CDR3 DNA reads TGTGCCAGCAGCCGAGGACTAGCGGGAGTGGTTGATACGCAGTATTTT.

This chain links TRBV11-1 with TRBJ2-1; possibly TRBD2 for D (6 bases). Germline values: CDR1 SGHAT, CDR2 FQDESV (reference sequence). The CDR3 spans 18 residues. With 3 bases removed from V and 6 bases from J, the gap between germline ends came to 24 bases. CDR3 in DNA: TGTGCCAGCAGCTTGGGCCTGGCGGTCCTCTCGGAGGGCAATGAGCAGTTCTTC. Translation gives CASSLGLAVLSEGNEQFF.

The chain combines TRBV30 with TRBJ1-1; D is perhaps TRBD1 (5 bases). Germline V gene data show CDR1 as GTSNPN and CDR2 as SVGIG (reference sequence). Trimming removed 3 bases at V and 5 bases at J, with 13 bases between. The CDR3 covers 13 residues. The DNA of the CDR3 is TGTGCCTGGAGGGCTGGGGGGATTACTGAAGCTTTCTTT. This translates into CAWRAGGITEAFF.

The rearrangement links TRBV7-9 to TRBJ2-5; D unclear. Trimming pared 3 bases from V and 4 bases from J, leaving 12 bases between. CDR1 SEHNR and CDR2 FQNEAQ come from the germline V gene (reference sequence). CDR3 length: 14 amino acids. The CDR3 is CASSFPGAGETQYF. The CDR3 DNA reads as TGTGCCAGCAGCTTCCCTGGAGCCGGAGAGACCCAGTACTTC.

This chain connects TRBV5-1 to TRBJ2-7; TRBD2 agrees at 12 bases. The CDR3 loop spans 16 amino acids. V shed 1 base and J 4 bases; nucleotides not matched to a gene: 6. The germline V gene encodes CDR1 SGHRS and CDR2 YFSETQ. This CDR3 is CASSLWGTSGYYEQYF. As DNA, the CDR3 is TGCGCCAGCAGCTTGTGGGGGACTAGCGGGTATTACGAGCAGTACTTC. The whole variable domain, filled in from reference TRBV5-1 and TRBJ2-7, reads KAGVTQTPRYLIKTRGQQVTLSCSPISGHRSVSWYQQTPGQGLQFLFEYFSETQRNKGNFPGRFSGRQFSNSRSEMNVSTLELGDSALYLCASSLWGTSGYYEQYFGPGTRLTVT.

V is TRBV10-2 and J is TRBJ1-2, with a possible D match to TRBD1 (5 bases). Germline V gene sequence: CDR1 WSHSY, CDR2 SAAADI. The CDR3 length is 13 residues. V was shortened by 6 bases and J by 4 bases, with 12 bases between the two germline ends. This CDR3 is CASRGTASYGYTF. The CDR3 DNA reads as TGCGCCAGCAGGGGGACGGCAAGCTATGGCTACACCTTC.

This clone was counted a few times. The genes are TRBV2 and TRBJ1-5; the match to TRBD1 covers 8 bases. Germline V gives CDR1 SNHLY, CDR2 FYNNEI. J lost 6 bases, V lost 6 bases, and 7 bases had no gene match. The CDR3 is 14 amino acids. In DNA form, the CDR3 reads TGTGCCAGCAGCGATGGACAGGGTCGTCAGCCCCAGCATTTT. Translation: CASSDGQGRQPQHF.

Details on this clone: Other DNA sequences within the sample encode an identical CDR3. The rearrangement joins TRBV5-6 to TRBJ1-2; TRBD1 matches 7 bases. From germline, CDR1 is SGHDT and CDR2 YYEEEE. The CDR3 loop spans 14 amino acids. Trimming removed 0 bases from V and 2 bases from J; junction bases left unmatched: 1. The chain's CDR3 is CASSLGTGNYGYTF. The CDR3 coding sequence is TGTGCCAGCAGCTTGGGGACAGGCAACTATGGCTACACCTTC.